The present entry profiles one T cell receptor beta chain with its context. This entry is derived from a study of blood T cell repertoires in COVID-19. Whole-study context: From T cells, B-cell-depleted T cells, or PBMCs came the material, which was cDNA or gDNA.

Here immunoSEQ multiplex PCR was the method, and the copy in TCRdb shows in-frame clones only, minus some. The sample includes about 46,000 clones, over 80% seen only once; the top ten take 12%. The CDR3 has 15 amino acids. Germline CDR1 is SNHLY and CDR2 is FYNNEI. V was cut by 2 bases and J by 6 bases, with 14 bases left in between. The chain joins TRBV2 to TRBJ1-5; D is perhaps TRBD1 (5 bases). The sequenced material came from peripheral blood. This clonotype was sampled from a human donor with active COVID-19. The donor label of this sample is uncertain. Here the CDR3 reads CASSEIKSGGQPQHF. DNA of the CDR3: TGTGCCAGCAGTGAAATAAAGTCGGGGGGTCAGCCCCAGCATTTT.